Each of the 26 T cell receptor beta chains below was sequenced from the same sample in a study of shared clonotypes between healthy human individuals. Sequencing was performed with immunoSEQ multiplex PCR; in TCRdb, only in-frame clones are kept and a portion is missing. This sample has about 960,000 clones, with approximately 80% found just once. The sequenced sample was memory CD4+ T cells sorted from blood. Specified subset: CD45RA-negative fraction. These receptors were taken from a man aged 18 to 30 in good health.

This clone was picked up one time. J is TRBJ1-3 and V is TRBV7-2, with 11 positions matching TRBD1. The length of the CDR3 is 17 residues. The V segment lost 1 base and the J segment 4 bases; nucleotides outside the gene matches: 6. CDR1 and CDR2 from the germline V gene are SGHTA and FQGNSA. The CDR3: CASSLGTGGAAGNTIYF. CDR3 nucleotide sequence: TGTGCCAGCAGCTTAGGGACAGGGGGCGCGGCGGGAAACACCATATATTTT.

This clone was observed a single time. The genes are TRBV28 and TRBJ1-2; maybe TRBD1 (5 bases). The germline V and J ends were trimmed by 5 bases and 8 bases, with 15 bases remaining between them. The CDR3 is made up of 13 amino acids. Germline loops: CDR1 MDHEN, CDR2 SYDVKM. The CDR3: CASSLGHSRGYTF. The CDR3 DNA sequence: TGTGCCAGCAGTCTCGGACATTCTCGGGGCTACACCTTC.

The rearrangement uses TRBV6-5 and TRBJ1-3; TRBD1 might be the D (6 bases). V lost 4 bases, J lost 3 bases, and 16 bases lay in between. The CDR3 covers 16 residues. Germline V gives CDR1 MNHEY, CDR2 SVGAGI. The CDR3 nucleotides are TGTGCCAGCAGTTCCCTCCGGGACATCCGTGGAAACACCATATATTTT. Translating it yields CASSSLRDIRGNTIYF.

This clone was counted ten times or more. The V gene is TRBV13, the J gene TRBJ2-6, with no clear D. This CDR3 is 15 amino acids long. Germline CDR1 and CDR2: PRHDT and FYEKMQ (reference sequence). Trimming removed 2 bases at V and 0 bases at J, with 5 bases between. The CDR3 spells CASSLIGSGANVLTF. CDR3 bases: TGTGCCAGCAGCTTAATAGGCTCTGGGGCCAACGTCCTGACTTTC.

The rearrangement links TRBV28 to TRBJ1-6; D unclear. The CDR3 sequence is 15 residues long. Germline loops: CDR1 MDHEN, CDR2 SYDVKM. V lost 5 bases to trimming and J lost 10 bases, with 18 bases between them. The CDR3 nucleotides read TGTGCCAGCAGTGCGGACGGGCCCTTGGGCTCACCCCTCCACTTT. This gives the protein CASSADGPLGSPLHF.

This clone has more than one count but fewer than ten. The chain links TRBV10-1 to TRBJ2-3; D is ambiguous. V shed 2 bases and J shed 2 bases, with 5 bases lying between them. From germline, CDR1 is WNHNN and CDR2 SYGVQD (reference sequence). The CDR3 is 13 residues long. The CDR3: CASSEGVTDTQYF. The CDR3 DNA follows: TGCGCCAGCAGTGAGGGGGTCACAGATACGCAGTATTTT.

The V call is TRBV2, the J call TRBJ2-2, with 11 nucleotides matching TRBD2. The CDR3 is 14 amino acids. In germline, CDR1 is SNHLY, CDR2 FYNNEI. V lost 4 bases to trimming and J lost 6 bases; unmatched junction nucleotides: 1. This CDR3 is CASSVLAGAGELFF. The CDR3 bases are TGTGCCAGCAGTGTACTAGCGGGGGCCGGGGAGCTGTTTTTT.

This chain links TRBV25-1 with TRBJ2-3; D gene ambiguous. Germline lookup yields CDR1 MGHDK and CDR2 SYGVNS. The CDR3 consists of 12 residues. V dropped 5 bases and J dropped 6 bases, with 9 bases sitting between them. The chain's CDR3 is CASSRTTDTQYF. In DNA, the CDR3 is TGTGCCAGCAGTCGAACGACGGATACGCAGTATTTT.

Worth noting for this clone: This same CDR3 is encoded by further DNA sequences in the sample. The rearrangement uses TRBV27 and TRBJ1-2; possible D gene TRBD1, 5 bases. Trimming cost V 3 bases and J 6 bases, with 8 bases left between them. Germline V lookup: CDR1 MNHEY, CDR2 SMNVEV (reference sequence). The CDR3 sequence is 12 residues long. The CDR3 region is CASSFRGDGYTF. The CDR3 bases are TGTGCCAGCAGTTTTCGGGGGGATGGCTACACCTTC.

V and J are TRBV28 and TRBJ1-2; a weak D match, TRBD1 (5 bases). CDR3 length equals 13 residues. The germline gives CDR1 MDHEN, CDR2 SYDVKM. The V end lost 3 bases, the J end lost 4 bases, and 9 bases lay between the germline ends. The CDR3 here is CASSFTGRYGYTF. The CDR3 nucleotides read TGTGCCAGCAGTTTTACAGGACGCTATGGCTACACCTTC.

The V and J genes are TRBV19 and TRBJ2-1, with D possibly being TRBD1 (5 bases). Germline CDR1 and CDR2: LNHDA and SQIVND (reference sequence). V gave up 4 bases and J gave up 5 bases, with 9 bases separating them. The CDR3 spans 13 residues. CDR3 DNA sequence: TGTGCCAGTAGTACAGGGAAGCACAATGAGCAGTTCTTC. Translation: CASSTGKHNEQFF. Variable domain in full (rest from reference TRBV19 and TRBJ2-1): DGGITQSPKYLFRKEGQNVTLSCEQNLNHDAMYWYRQDPGQGLRLIYYSQIVNDFQKGDIAEGYSVSREKKESFPLTVTSAQKNPTAFYLCASSTGKHNEQFFGPGTRLTVL.

Regarding this clone: This specimen includes other DNA sequences encoding the same CDR3. The CDR3 spells CASSGGTVNEKLFF. The CDR3 DNA follows: TGTGCCAGCAGTGGGGGGACAGTTAATGAAAAACTGTTTTTT. The J gene is TRBJ1-4, the V gene TRBV2; 7 positions agree with TRBD1. This CDR3 is built from 14 residues. Germline V gene data show CDR1 as SNHLY and CDR2 as FYNNEI. J lost 4 bases, V lost 4 bases, and 3 bases had no gene match. Complete variable domain (other parts from reference TRBV2 and TRBJ1-4): EPEVTQTPSHQVTQMGQEVILRCVPISNHLYFYWYRQILGQKVEFLVSFYNNEISEKSEIFDDQFSVERPDGSNFTLKIRSTKLEDSAMYFCASSGGTVNEKLFFGSGTQLSVL.

The chain has TRBV5-6 and TRBJ2-5; TRBD2 matches at 7 bases. V lost 4 bases and J lost 1; bases outside the gene matches: 4. Germline CDR1 is SGHDT and CDR2 is YYEEEE. The CDR3 sequence is 14 residues long. This CDR3 is CASSQTSVQETQYF. The DNA for the CDR3 is TGTGCCAGCAGCCAAACTAGCGTCCAAGAGACCCAGTACTTC. The full variable domain, rest sourced from reference TRBV5-6 and TRBJ2-5, is DAGVTQSPTHLIKTRGQQVTLRCSPKSGHDTVSWYQQALGQGPQFIFQYYEEEERQRGNFPDRFSGHQFPNYSSELNVNALLLGDSALYLCASSQTSVQETQYFGPGTRLLVL.

This clone was seen more than once but under ten times. The gene calls are TRBV6-5 and TRBJ2-1, with a possible D match to TRBD2 (6 bases). Germline values: CDR1 MNHEY, CDR2 SVGAGI. The CDR3 length is 15 residues. The V end was cut by 6 bases, the J end by 2 bases, with 14 bases between. CDR3 DNA sequence: TGTGCCAGCAGACGAGGGAGGCAAACCTACAATGAGCAGTTCTTC. Translating gives CASRRGRQTYNEQFF.

V gene TRBV13 combines with J gene TRBJ2-7; 8 positions agree with TRBD1. The CDR3 runs 15 residues. Germline CDR1 reads PRHDT; CDR2 reads FYEKMQ (reference sequence). J lost 5 bases, V lost 2 bases, and 8 bases had no gene match. The CDR3 here is CASSLRQGYNNEQYF. The CDR3 nucleotides read TGTGCCAGCAGCTTAAGACAGGGGTATAATAACGAGCAGTACTTC.

This clone was picked up a small number of times. The V gene is TRBV19, the J gene TRBJ2-1, with D maybe TRBD1 (6 bases). Germline CDR1 reads LNHDA; CDR2 reads SQIVND (reference sequence). CDR3 length: 15 amino acids. The germline V and J ends were trimmed by 1 base and 7 bases, with 14 bases remaining between them. The DNA for the CDR3 is TGTGCCAGTAGTATAGGAGCAGGGGTTGTGAATGAGCAGTTCTTC. This sequence encodes CASSIGAGVVNEQFF. Based on the CDR3 plus reference TRBV19 and TRBJ2-1, the full variable domain is DGGITQSPKYLFRKEGQNVTLSCEQNLNHDAMYWYRQDPGQGLRLIYYSQIVNDFQKGDIAEGYSVSREKKESFPLTVTSAQKNPTAFYLCASSIGAGVVNEQFFGPGTRLTVL.

This sequence joins TRBV5-1 and TRBJ1-3; weak D call: TRBD1 (5 bases). The ends were cut back, 3 bases at V and 5 bases at J, with 15 bases in the middle. The CDR3 contains 15 residues. From germline, CDR1 is SGHRS and CDR2 YFSETQ. CDR3 region: CASSSTDRGRNTIYF. The CDR3 DNA reads TGCGCCAGCAGCTCCACCGATCGGGGGAGAAACACCATATATTTT.

The chain has TRBV6-5 and TRBJ1-1, with D perhaps TRBD1 (5 bases). V was shortened by 8 bases and J by 5 bases, with 12 bases between the two germline ends. Per the germline V gene, CDR1 is MNHEY and CDR2 is SVGAGI. This CDR3 has 12 residues. The CDR3 nucleotides are TGTGCCAGCGGGTCCCCAGGGACTGAAGCTTTCTTT. This gives the protein CASGSPGTEAFF.

The chain uses TRBV6-6 and TRBJ1-2; D unclear. V shed 5 bases and J shed 7 bases, with 20 bases lying between them. The CDR3 spans 15 residues. The germline CDR1 and CDR2 sequences are MNHNY and SVGAGI (reference sequence). The CDR3 nucleotides read TGTGCCAGCAGTATAGATTTATCTTCCGTGGGTGGCTACACCTTC. The encoded protein is CASSIDLSSVGGYTF.

This chain uses TRBV7-2 with TRBJ2-5, with D perhaps TRBD1 or TRBD2 (5 bases each). V was clipped by 4 bases and J by 2 bases, with 8 bases between them. The CDR3 length is 13 residues. The germline CDR1 and CDR2 sequences are SGHTA and FQGNSA. DNA of the CDR3: TGTGCCAGCAGCTCCTGGGGGCAAGAGACCCAGTACTTC. It is translated as CASSSWGQETQYF.

This clone turned up a few times. This chain links TRBV6-5 with TRBJ1-1; D uncertain. The CDR3 is 12 amino acids. Germline V gives CDR1 MNHEY, CDR2 SVGAGI. V lost 5 bases, J lost 8 bases, and 12 bases lay in between. CDR3 sequence: CASSTPGNEAFF. The CDR3 DNA reads as TGTGCCAGCAGTACTCCGGGGAACGAAGCTTTCTTT.

This clone was counted between two and nine times. The chain has TRBV7-8 and TRBJ2-7; TRBD1 or TRBD2 may be the D gene (5 bases each). This CDR3 is built from 14 residues. The germline V gene encodes CDR1 SGHVS and CDR2 FQNEAQ. V was trimmed by 3 bases and J by 9 bases, leaving 18 bases between them. The CDR3: CASSLGVRDEGQYF. The CDR3 nucleotides read TGTGCCAGCAGCTTGGGGGTCCGCGACGAAGGGCAGTACTTC.

The CDR3 DNA sequence: TGCGCCAGCAGCCTCGGGGCCTTAGCGGGAGATTCCACAGATACGCAGTATTTT. As protein: CASSLGALAGDSTDTQYF. V and J are TRBV5-1 and TRBJ2-3, with 9 bases fitting TRBD2. The length of the CDR3 is 18 residues. Germline CDR1 is SGHRS and CDR2 is YFSETQ. V was clipped by 4 bases and J by 2 bases; unmatched bases: 14.

This clone was recorded at least ten times. The chain has TRBV10-3 and TRBJ2-1, with 12 bases identical to TRBD2. This CDR3 has 16 amino acids. V shed 5 bases, J shed 2 bases, and the junction held 4 bases outside the gene matches. Germline V gene lookup returns CDR1 ENHRY and CDR2 SYGVKD. As DNA, the CDR3 is TGTGCCATCAGTAGGACTAGCGGGACGACCTACAATGAGCAGTTCTTC. Residues: CAISRTSGTTYNEQFF.

This clone was seen more than once but under ten times. The sample has other DNA sequences that encode this CDR3 too. The rearrangement links TRBV7-9 to TRBJ1-2; a possible D gene is TRBD1 (5 bases). CDR1 is SEHNR and CDR2 is FQNEAQ in the germline V gene (reference sequence). V shed 3 bases and J shed 0 bases, with 5 bases lying between them. There are 13 residues in the CDR3. The CDR3 here is CASSLTANYGYTF. The CDR3 nucleotides are TGTGCCAGCAGCTTGACAGCTAACTATGGCTACACCTTC.

The CDR3 is CASSPDRGQAQYF. The CDR3, as DNA: TGTGCCAGCAGCCCCGACAGGGGGCAGGCCCAGTACTTC. V gene TRBV5-4 combines with J gene TRBJ2-5; 10 bases align to TRBD1. This CDR3 comprises 13 residues. The germline V gene encodes CDR1 SGHNT and CDR2 YYREEE (reference sequence). V was pared by 4 bases and J by 9 bases, with 6 bases of the junction left unmatched. Filled out from reference TRBV5-4 and TRBJ2-5, the complete variable domain reads ETGVTQSPTHLIKTRGQQVTLRCSSQSGHNTVSWYQQALGQGPQFIFQYYREEENGRGNFPPRFSGLQFPNYSSELNVNALELDDSALYLCASSPDRGQAQYFGPGTRLLVL.